One and the same sample provided the 3 T cell receptor beta chains below, sequenced in a study of naive and memory T cell subsets. Regarding the study as a whole: Possibly reflecting memory cells re-expressing CD45RA, a few larger clonotypes occurred in naive repertoires, especially CD8.

The beta constant-region primer was an equimolar mix of two oligonucleotides covering TRBC1 and TRBC2. Nested alpha and beta constant-region primers with the SP2 primer drove four PCR rounds on ligated cDNA. TCRdb fed the UMI-ligation and nested PCR reads into MiXCR, producing one record per CDR3 protein. The sample lists around 140,000 distinct CDR3 sequences; approximately 22% were seen once. These TCRs' antigens remain unknown. The sequencing sample was made of naive CD4+ T cells from blood. The receptors were gathered from a human donor in good health.

DNA for the CDR3: TGTGCCAGCCAGCGTTACCTCCCGTACAATGAGCAGTTCTTC. It specifies CASQRYLPYNEQFF. The rearrangement links TRBV6-2 or TRBV6-3 to TRBJ2-1; D unresolved. The CDR3 is 14 residues long. The germline V gene encodes CDR1 MNHEY and CDR2 SVGEGT. The V end was cut by 8 bases, the J end by 4 bases, with 15 bases between.

This clonotype has at least ten counts. The chain is built from TRBV16 and TRBJ2-7; possibly TRBD1 for D (6 bases). The CDR3 consists of 14 residues. Trimming removed 4 bases from V and 0 bases from J, with 10 bases in between. Per germline, CDR1 KGHSY and CDR2 FQNENV. In nucleotides, the CDR3 is TGTGCCAGCAGCCTGACAGGTCTCTCCTACGAGCAGTACTTC. Amino acids: CASSLTGLSYEQYF.

The V gene is TRBV20-1, the J gene TRBJ1-1; 7 nucleotides align to TRBD1. Germline trimming cut 0 bases from V and 0 bases from J; bases unmatched to any gene: 7. The CDR3 has 16 residues. Germline CDR1 DFQATT, CDR2 SNEGSKA (reference sequence). The chain's CDR3 is CSARDEVDRVNTEAFF. CDR3 sequence (DNA): TGCAGTGCTAGAGATGAGGTCGACAGGGTGAACACTGAAGCTTTCTTT.